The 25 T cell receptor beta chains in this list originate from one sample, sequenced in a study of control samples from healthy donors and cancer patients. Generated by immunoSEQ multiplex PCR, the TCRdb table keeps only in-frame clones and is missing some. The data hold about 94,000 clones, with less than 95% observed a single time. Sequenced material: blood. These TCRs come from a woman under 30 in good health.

CDR3 amino acids: CSVRGGAGSTEAFF. CDR3 bases: TGCAGCGTTAGAGGGGGCGCAGGGAGCACTGAAGCTTTCTTT. The rearrangement links TRBV29-1 to TRBJ1-1; 7 bases are a match to TRBD1. The CDR3 sequence is 14 residues long. Germline V gene sequence: CDR1 SQVTM, CDR2 ANQGSEA. Unmatched junction bases numbered 10, after V lost 5 bases and J lost 4 bases.

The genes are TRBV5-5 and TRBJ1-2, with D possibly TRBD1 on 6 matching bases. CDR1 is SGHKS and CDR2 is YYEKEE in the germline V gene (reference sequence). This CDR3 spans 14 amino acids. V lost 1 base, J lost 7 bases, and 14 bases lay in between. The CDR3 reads CASSLLPGASGYTF. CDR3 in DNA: TGTGCCAGCAGCTTGCTCCCAGGGGCGAGTGGCTACACCTTC.

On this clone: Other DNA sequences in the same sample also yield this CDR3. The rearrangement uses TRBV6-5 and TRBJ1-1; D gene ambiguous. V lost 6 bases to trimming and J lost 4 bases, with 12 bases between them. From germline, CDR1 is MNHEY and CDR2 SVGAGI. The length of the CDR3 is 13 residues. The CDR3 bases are TGTGCCAGCAGCTCGCGAGAGGGCACTGAAGCTTTCTTT. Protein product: CASSSREGTEAFF.

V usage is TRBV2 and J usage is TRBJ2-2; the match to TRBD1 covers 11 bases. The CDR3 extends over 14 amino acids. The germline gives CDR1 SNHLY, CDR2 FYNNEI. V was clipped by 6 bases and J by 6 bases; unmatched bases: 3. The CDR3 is CASRDRGQAGELFF. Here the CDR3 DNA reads TGTGCCAGCAGGGACAGGGGGCAGGCCGGGGAGCTGTTTTTT.

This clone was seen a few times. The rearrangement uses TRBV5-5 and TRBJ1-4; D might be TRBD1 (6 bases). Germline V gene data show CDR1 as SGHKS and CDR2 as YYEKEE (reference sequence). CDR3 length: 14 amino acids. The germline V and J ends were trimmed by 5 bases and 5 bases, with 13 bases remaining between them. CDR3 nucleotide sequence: TGTGCCAGCAGGGATACAGGGACCAATGAAAAACTGTTTTTT. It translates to CASRDTGTNEKLFF.

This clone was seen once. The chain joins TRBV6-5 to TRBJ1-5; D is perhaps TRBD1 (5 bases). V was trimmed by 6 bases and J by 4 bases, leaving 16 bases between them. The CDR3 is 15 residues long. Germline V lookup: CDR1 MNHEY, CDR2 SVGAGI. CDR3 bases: TGTGCCAGCAGACCCAGGACAACACAAAATCAGCCCCAGCATTTT. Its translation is CASRPRTTQNQPQHF.

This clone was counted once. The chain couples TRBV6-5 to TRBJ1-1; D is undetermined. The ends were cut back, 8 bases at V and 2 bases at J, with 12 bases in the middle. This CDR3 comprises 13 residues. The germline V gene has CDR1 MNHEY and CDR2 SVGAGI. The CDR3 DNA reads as TGTGCCAGCGGCATGGGATCTAACACTGAAGCTTTCTTT. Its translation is CASGMGSNTEAFF.

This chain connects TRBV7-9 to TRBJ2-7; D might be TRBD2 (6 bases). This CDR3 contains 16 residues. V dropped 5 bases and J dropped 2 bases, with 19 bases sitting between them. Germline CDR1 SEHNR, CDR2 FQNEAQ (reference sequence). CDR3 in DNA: TGTGCCAGCAGCCTTGGGACTTCACCCGACCCCTACGAGCAGTACTTC. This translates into CASSLGTSPDPYEQYF.

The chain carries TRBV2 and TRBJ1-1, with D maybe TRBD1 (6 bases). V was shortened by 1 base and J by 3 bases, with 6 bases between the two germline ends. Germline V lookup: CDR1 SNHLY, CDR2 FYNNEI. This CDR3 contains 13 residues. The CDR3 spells CASSEGGHTEAFF. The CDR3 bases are TGTGCCAGCAGTGAAGGGGGGCACACTGAAGCTTTCTTT.

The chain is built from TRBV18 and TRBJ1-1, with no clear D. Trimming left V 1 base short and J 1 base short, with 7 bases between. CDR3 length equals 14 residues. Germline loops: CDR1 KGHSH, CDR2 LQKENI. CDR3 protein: CASSPRVENTEAFF. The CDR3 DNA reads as TGTGCCAGCTCACCACGGGTGGAGAACACTGAAGCTTTCTTT.

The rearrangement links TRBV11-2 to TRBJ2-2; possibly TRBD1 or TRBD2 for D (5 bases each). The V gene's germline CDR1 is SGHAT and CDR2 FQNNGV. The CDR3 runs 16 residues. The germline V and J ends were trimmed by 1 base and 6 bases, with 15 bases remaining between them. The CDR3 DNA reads TGTGCCAGCAGCTTAGTCCTCGGGGCCGAGGCCGGGGAGCTGTTTTTT. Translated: CASSLVLGAEAGELFF.

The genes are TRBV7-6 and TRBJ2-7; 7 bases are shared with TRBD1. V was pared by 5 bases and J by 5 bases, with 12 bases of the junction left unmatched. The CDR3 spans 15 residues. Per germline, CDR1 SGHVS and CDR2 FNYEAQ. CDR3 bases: TGTGCCAGCAGCCCCTCCTTCGACAGGGCCCACGAGCAGTACTTC. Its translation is CASSPSFDRAHEQYF.

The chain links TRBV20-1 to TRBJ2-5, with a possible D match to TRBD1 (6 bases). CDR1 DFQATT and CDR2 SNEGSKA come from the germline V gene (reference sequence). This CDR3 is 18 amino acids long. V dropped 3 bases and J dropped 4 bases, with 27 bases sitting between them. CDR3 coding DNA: TGCAGTGCTAGTAGGGGGTCATTTGGTGGAGTAGGTGGAGAGACCCAGTACTTC. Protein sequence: CSASRGSFGGVGGETQYF.

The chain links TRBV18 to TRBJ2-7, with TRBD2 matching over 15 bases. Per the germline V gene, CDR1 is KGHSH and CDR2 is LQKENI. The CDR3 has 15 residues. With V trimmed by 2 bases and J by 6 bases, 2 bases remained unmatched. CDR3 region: CASSPGLAGGPEQYF. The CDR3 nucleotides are TGTGCCAGCTCACCAGGACTAGCGGGGGGGCCCGAGCAGTACTTC.

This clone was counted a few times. The CDR3 spells CASGRVGQGIVNYGYTF. The CDR3, as DNA: TGTGCCAGCGGAAGGGTAGGACAGGGAATCGTTAACTATGGCTACACCTTC. V gene TRBV27 combines with J gene TRBJ1-2; 8 bases fit TRBD1. With V trimmed by 8 bases and J by 1 base, 15 bases remained unmatched. Germline loops: CDR1 MNHEY, CDR2 SMNVEV (reference sequence). The length of the CDR3 is 17 residues.

CDR3 loop: CASSEGTAVAGELFF. The CDR3 DNA follows: TGTGCCAGCAGTGAAGGGACAGCCGTCGCCGGGGAGCTGTTTTTT. This chain links TRBV6-1 with TRBJ2-2, with a possible D match to TRBD1 (6 bases). V was clipped by 1 base and J by 6 bases, with 12 bases between them. Germline V gene data show CDR1 as MNHNS and CDR2 as SASEGT. CDR3 length: 15 amino acids.

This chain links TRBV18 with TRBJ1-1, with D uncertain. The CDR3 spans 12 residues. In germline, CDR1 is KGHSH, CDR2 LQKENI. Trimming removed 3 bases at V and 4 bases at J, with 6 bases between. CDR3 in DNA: TGTGCCAGCTCACCTTCTAGCACTGAAGCTTTCTTT. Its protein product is CASSPSSTEAFF.

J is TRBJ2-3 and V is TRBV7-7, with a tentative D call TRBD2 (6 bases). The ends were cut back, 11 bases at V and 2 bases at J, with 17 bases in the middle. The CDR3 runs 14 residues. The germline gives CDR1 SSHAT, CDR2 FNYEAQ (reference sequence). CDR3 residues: CAGPKDYFTDTQYF. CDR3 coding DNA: TGTGCCGGGCCCAAGGACTACTTCACAGATACGCAGTATTTT.

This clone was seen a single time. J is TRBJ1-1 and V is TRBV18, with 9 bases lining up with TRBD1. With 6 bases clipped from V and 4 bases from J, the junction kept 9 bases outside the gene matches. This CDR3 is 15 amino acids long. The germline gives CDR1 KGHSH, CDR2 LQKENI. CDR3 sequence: CASSPQRQGGTEAFF. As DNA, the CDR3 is TGTGCCAGCTCCCCCCAACGACAGGGGGGCACTGAAGCTTTCTTT.

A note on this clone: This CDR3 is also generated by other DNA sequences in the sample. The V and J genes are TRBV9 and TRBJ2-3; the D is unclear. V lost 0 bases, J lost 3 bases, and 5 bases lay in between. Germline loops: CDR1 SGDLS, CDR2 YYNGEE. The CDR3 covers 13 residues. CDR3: CASSVGGTDTQYF. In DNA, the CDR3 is TGTGCCAGCAGCGTAGGGGGAACAGATACGCAGTATTTT.

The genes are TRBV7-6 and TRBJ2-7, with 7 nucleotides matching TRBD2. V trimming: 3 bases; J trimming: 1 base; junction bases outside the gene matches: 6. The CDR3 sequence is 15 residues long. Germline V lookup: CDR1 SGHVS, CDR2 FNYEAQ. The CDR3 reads CASSFQAGPSYEQYF. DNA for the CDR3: TGTGCCAGCAGCTTCCAAGCGGGGCCGTCCTACGAGCAGTACTTC. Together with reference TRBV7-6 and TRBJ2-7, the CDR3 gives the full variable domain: GAGVSQSPRYKVTKRGQDVALRCDPISGHVSLYWYRQALGQGPEFLTYFNYEAQQDKSGLPNDRFSAERPEGSISTLTIQRTEQRDSAMYRCASSFQAGPSYEQYFGPGTRLTVT.

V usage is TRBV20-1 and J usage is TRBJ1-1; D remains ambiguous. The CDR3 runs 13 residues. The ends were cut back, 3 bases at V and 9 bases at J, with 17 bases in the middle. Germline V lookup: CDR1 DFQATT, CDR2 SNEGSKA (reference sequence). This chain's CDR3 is CSASREAVGKAFF. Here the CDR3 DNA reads TGCAGTGCTAGTAGGGAAGCGGTCGGTAAAGCTTTCTTT.

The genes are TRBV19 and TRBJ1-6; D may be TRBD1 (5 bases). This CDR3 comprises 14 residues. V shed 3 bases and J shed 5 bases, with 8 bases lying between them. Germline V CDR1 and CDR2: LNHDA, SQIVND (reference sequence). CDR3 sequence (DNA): TGTGCCAGTAGTATGAGGGGTAATAATTCACCCCTCCACTTT. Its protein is CASSMRGNNSPLHF.

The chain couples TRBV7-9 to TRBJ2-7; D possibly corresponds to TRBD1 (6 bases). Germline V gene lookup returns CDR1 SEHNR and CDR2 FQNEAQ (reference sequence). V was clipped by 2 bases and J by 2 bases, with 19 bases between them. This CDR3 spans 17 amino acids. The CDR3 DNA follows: TGTGCCAGCAGCTTAATTCGGCGTGACAGGCGAGCCTACGAGCAGTACTTC. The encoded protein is CASSLIRRDRRAYEQYF.

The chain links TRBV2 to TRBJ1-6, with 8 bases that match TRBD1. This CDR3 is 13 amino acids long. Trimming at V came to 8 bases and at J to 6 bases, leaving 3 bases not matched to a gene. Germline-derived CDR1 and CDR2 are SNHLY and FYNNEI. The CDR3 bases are TGTGCCAGCGGGGACAGGTCTAATTCACCCCTCCACTTT. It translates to CASGDRSNSPLHF.